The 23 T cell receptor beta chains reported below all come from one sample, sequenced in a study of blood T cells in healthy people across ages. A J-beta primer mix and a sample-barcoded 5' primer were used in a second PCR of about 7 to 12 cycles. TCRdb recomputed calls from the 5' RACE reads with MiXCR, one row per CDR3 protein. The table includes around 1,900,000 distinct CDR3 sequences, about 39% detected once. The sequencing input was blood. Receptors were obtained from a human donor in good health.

CDR3 coding DNA: TGTGCCATCACCCCGGGACAGGGGGCCTACGAGCAGTACTTC. This translates into CAITPGQGAYEQYF. The rearrangement links TRBV10-3 to TRBJ2-7; 11 nucleotides align to TRBD1. Trimming removed 7 bases from V and 2 bases from J; junction bases left unmatched: 4. The germline V gene has CDR1 ENHRY and CDR2 SYGVKD. The CDR3 has 14 residues.

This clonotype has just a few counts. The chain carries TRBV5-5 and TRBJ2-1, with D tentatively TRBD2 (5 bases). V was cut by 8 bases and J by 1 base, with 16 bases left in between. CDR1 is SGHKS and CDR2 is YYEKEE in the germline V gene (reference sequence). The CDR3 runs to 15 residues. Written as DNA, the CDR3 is TGTGCCAGTACCGCGAGGGTCGGGTCCTACAATGAGCAGTTCTTC. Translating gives CASTARVGSYNEQFF. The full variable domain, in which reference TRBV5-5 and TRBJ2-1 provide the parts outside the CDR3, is DAGVTQSPTHLIKTRGQQVTLRCSPISGHKSVSWYQQVLGQGPQFIFQYYEKEERGRGNFPDRFSARQFPNYSSELNVNALLLGDSALYLCASTARVGSYNEQFFGPGTRLTVL.

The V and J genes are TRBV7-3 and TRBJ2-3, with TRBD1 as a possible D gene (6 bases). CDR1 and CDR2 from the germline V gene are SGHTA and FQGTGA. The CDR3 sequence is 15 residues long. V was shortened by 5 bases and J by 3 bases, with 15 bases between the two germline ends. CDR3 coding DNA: TGTGCCAGCAGCCCCACGGGACACTTAACAGATACGCAGTATTTT. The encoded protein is CASSPTGHLTDTQYF.

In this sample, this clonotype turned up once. CDR3 residues: CASSLRWENTEAFF. Written as DNA, the CDR3 is TGTGCCAGCAGTCTCAGGTGGGAGAACACTGAAGCTTTCTTT. The chain combines TRBV7-8 with TRBJ1-1; D gene uncertain. The germline CDR1 and CDR2 sequences are SGHVS and FQNEAQ. The CDR3 covers 14 residues. V was shortened by 6 bases and J by 1 base, with 12 bases between the two germline ends.

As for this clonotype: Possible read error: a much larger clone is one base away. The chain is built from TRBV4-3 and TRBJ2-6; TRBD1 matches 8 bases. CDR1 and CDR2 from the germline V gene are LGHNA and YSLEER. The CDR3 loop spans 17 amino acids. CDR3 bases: TGCGCCAGCAGCCCTGGGACAGGCACCTCTGGGGCCAACGTCCGGACTTTC. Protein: CASSPGTGTSGANVRTF.

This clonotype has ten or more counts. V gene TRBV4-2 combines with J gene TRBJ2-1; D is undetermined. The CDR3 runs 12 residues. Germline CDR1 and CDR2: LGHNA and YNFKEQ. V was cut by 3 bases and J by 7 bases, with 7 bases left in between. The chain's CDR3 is CASSQVRNEQFF. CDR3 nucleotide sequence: TGTGCCAGCAGCCAGGTGCGGAATGAGCAGTTCTTC.

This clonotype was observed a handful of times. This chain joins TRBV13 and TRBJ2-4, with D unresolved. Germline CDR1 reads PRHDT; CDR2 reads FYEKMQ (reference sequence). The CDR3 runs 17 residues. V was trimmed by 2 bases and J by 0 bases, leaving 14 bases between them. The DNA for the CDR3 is TGTGCCAGCAGCTTAATTTGTCTTTCCTTAGCCAAAAACATTCAGTACTTC. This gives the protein CASSLICLSLAKNIQYF.

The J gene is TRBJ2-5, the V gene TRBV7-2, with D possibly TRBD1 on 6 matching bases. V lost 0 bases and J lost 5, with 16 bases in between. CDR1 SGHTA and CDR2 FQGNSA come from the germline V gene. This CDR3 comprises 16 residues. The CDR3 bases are TGTGCCAGCAGCTTAGCTGGGCAGGGGTTGGGCGAGACCCAGTACTTC. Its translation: CASSLAGQGLGETQYF.

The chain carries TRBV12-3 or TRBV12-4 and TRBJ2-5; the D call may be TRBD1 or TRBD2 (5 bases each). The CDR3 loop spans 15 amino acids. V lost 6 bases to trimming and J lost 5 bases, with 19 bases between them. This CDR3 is CASSSPGLPEETQYF. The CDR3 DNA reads TGTGCCAGCAGCTCCCCGGGGCTACCTGAGGAGACCCAGTACTTC.

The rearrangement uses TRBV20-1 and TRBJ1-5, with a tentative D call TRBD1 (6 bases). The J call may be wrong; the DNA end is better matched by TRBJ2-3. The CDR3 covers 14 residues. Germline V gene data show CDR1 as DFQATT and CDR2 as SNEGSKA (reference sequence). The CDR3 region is CSARGDTPRPPQYF. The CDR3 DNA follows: TGCAGTGCTAGGGGGGACACACCTCGGCCGCCCCAGTATTTT.

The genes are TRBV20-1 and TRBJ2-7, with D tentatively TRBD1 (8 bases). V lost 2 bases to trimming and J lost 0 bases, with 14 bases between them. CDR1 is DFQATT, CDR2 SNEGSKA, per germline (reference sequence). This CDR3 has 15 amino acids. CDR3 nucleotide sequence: TGCAGTGCTAGAACAGGGGGGGGTTCCTCCTACGAGCAGTACTTC. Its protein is CSARTGGGSSYEQYF.

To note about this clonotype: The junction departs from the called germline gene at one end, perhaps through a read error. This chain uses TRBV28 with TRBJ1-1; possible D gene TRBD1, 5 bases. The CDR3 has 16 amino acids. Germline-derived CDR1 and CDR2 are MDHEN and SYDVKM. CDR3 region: CASSSDVRQMNTETFF. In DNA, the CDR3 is TGTGCCAGCAGTTCTGACGTTCGACAGATGAACACTGAAACTTTCTTT.

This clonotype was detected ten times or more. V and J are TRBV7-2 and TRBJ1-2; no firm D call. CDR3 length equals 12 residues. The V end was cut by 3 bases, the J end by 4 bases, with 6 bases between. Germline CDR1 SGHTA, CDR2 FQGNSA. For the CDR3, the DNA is TGTGCCAGCAGCTTCGGATTCTATGGCTACACCTTC. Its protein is CASSFGFYGYTF.

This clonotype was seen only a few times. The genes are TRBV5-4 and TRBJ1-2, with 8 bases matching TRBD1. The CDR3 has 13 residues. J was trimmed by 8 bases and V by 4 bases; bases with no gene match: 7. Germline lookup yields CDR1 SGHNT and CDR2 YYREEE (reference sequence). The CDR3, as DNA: TGTGCCAGCAGCCCCAGGGGGCCGCTGGGCTACACCTTC. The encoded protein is CASSPRGPLGYTF.

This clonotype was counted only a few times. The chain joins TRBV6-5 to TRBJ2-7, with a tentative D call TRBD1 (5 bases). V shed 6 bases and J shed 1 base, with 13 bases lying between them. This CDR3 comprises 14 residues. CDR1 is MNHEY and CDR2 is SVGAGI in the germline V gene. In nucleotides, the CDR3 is TGTGCCAGCAGCCACCCACAGGCGTCCTACGAGCAGTACTTC. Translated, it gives CASSHPQASYEQYF.

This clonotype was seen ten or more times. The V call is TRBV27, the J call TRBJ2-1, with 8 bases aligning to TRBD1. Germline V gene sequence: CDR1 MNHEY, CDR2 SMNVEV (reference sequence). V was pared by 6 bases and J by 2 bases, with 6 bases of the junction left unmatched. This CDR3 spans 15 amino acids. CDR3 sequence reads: CASSLRTGTYNEQFF. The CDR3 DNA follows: TGTGCCAGCAGCTTAAGGACAGGGACCTACAATGAGCAGTTCTTC.

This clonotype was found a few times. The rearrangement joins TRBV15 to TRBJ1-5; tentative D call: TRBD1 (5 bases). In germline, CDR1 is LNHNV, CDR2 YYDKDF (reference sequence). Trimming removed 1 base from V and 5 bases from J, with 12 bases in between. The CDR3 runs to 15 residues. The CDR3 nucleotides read TGTGCCACCAGCAGAGCTGGGGGAAGGTATCAGCCCCAGCATTTT. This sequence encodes CATSRAGGRYQPQHF.

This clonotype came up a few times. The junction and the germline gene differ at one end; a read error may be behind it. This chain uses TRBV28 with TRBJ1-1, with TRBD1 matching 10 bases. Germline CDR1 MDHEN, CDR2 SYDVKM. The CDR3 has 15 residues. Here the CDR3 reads CASSSGQGGVTEAFF. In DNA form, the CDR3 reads TGTGCCAGTAGTTCCGGACAGGGGGGAGTCACTGAAGCTTTCTTT.

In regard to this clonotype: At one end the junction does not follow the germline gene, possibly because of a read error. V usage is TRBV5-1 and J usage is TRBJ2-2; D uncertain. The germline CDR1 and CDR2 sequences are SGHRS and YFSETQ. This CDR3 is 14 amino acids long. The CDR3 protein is CASSWTANTGELFF. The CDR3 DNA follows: TGTGCCAGCAGCTGGACCGCGAACACCGGGGAGCTGTTTTTT. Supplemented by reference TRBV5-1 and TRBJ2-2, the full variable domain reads KAGVTQTPRYLIKTRGQQVTLSCSPISGHRSVSWYQQTPGQGLQFLFEYFSETQRNKGNFPGRFSGRQFSNSRSEMNVSTLELGDSALYLCASSWTANTGELFFGEGSRLTVL.

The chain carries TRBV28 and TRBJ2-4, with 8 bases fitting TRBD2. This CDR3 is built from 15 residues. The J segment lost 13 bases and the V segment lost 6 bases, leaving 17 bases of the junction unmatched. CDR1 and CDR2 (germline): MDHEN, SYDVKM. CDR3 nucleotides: TGTGCCAGCAGACCAACGACCGGGGGGGCGAGGGAGCAGTACTTC. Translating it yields CASRPTTGGAREQYF.

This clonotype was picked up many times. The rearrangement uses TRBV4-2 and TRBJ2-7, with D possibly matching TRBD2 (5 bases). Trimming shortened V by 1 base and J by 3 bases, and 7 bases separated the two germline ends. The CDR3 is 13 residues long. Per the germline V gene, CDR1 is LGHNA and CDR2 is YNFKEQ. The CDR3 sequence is CASSQGTYYEQYF. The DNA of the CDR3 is TGTGCCAGCAGCCAAGGGACTTACTACGAGCAGTACTTC.

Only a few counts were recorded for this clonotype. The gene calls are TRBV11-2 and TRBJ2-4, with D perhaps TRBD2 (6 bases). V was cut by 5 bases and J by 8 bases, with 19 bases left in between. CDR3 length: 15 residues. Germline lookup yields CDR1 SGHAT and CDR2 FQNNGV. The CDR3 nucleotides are TGTGCCAGCAGCGTCAACCCCCCAGGAGGGGACATTCAGTACTTC. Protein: CASSVNPPGGDIQYF.

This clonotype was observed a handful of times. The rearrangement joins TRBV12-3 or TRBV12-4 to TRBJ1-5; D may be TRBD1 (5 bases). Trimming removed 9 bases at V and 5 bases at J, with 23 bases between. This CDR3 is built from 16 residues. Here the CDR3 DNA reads TGTGCCAGTAGTGCGACAGCCCTCGGTTACCATCAGCCCCAGCATTTT. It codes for CASSATALGYHQPQHF.